The 4 T cell receptor beta chains below were found in one sample sequenced in a study of CD4 T cells in relation to SARS-CoV-2 and coronaviruses (dated by TCRdb to the early 2020s). Receptor libraries were prepared by the immunoSEQ multiplex PCR assay. TCRdb limited this immuneACCESS table to in-frame rearrangements with V and J called. A share of clones is missing; checked studies link under half to unresolved V genes, and the rest is unexplained. A total of about 26,000 clones appear in this sample, roughly four fifths of them only once. The biggest ten clones account for about 9.4% of the sample. CD4+ T cells from unexposed donors were collected before the COVID-19 pandemic (2011-2018). After about 9 days of culture, CD4+ T cells were isolated with the EasySep CD4+ T cell isolation kit. These receptors have no identified antigens. The specimen sequenced was CD4+ T cells from PBMCs, cultured in vitro. The receptors come from a human donor in good health.

The V and J genes are TRBV5-1 and TRBJ2-1; TRBD2 agrees at 11 bases. Trimming cost V 0 bases and J 3 bases; bases outside gene matches: 5. This CDR3 comprises 17 residues. Germline V gives CDR1 SGHRS, CDR2 YFSETQ. In DNA, the CDR3 is TGCGCCAGCAGCTTGGAGGCTAGCGGGGGGTACTACAATGAGCAGTTCTTC. Translation gives CASSLEASGGYYNEQFF.

The chain is built from TRBV12-3 or TRBV12-4 and TRBJ2-1; the D gene could be TRBD1 or TRBD2 (5 bases each). The V end was cut by 5 bases, the J end by 7 bases, with 12 bases between. The CDR3 is 13 residues long. DNA for the CDR3: TGTGCCAGCAGTGGGACCTTCGGAAATGAGCAGTTCTTC. Translating it yields CASSGTFGNEQFF.

The J gene is TRBJ2-5, the V gene TRBV5-1; no clear D. The CDR3 spans 13 residues. The germline V gene encodes CDR1 SGHRS and CDR2 YFSETQ. V gave up 4 bases and J gave up 1 base, with 8 bases separating them. The CDR3 sequence is CASSLDIQETQYF. CDR3 DNA sequence: TGCGCCAGCAGCCTCGACATCCAAGAGACCCAGTACTTC.

The V and J genes are TRBV18 and TRBJ2-3; no reliable D call. Germline assignment: CDR1 KGHSH and CDR2 LQKENI. This CDR3 is 12 amino acids long. The germline V and J ends were trimmed by 3 bases and 2 bases, with 3 bases remaining between them. In nucleotides, the CDR3 is TGTGCCAGCTCACCCAACACAGATACGCAGTATTTT. Translation gives CASSPNTDTQYF.